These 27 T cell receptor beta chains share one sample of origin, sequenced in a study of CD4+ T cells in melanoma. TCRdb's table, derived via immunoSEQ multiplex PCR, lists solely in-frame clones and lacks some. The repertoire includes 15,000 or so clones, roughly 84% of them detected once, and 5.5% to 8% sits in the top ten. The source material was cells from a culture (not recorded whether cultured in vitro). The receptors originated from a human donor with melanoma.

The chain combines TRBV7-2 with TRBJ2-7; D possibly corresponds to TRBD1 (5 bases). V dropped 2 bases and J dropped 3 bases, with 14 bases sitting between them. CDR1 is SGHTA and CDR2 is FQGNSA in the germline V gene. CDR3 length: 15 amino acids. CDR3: CASSLQGPGGYEQYF. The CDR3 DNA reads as TGTGCCAGCAGCTTACAGGGCCCCGGCGGCTACGAGCAGTACTTC. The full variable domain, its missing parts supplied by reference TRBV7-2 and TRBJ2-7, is GAGVSQSPSNKVTEKGKDVELRCDPISGHTALYWYRQSLGQGLEFLIYFQGNSAPDKSGLPSDRFSAERTGGSVSTLTIQRTQQEDSAVYLCASSLQGPGGYEQYFGPGTRLTVT.

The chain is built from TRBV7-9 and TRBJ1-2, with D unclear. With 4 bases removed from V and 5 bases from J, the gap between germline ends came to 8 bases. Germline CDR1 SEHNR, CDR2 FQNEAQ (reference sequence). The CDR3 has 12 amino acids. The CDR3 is CASSSVSYGYTF. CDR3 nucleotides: TGTGCCAGCAGCTCCGTGAGTTATGGCTACACCTTC.

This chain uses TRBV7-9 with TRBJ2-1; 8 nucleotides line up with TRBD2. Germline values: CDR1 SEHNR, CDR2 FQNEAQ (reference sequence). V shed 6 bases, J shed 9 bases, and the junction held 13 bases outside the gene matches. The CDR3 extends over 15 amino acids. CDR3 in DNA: TGTGCCAGCAGATCACGTGCGGGGGGAGTGAGTGAGCAGTTCTTC. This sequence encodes CASRSRAGGVSEQFF.

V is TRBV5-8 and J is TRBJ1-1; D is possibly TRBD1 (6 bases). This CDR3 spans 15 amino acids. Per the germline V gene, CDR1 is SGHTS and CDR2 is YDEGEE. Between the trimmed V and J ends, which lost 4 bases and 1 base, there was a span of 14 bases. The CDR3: CASSQGGGWNTEAFF. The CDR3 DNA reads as TGTGCCAGCAGCCAAGGGGGGGGATGGAACACTGAAGCTTTCTTT.

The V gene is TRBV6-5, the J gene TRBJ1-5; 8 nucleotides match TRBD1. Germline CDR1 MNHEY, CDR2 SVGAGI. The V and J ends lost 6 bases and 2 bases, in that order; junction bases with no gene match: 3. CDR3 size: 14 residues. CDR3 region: CASRKGQGNQPQHF. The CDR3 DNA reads TGTGCCAGCAGGAAGGGACAGGGCAATCAGCCCCAGCATTTT.

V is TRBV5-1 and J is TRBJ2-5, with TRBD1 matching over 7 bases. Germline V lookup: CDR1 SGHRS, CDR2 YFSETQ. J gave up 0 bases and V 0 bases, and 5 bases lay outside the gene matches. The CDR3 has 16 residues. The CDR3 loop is CASSLVPTGYQETQYF. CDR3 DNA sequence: TGCGCCAGCAGCTTGGTTCCGACAGGGTACCAAGAGACCCAGTACTTC.

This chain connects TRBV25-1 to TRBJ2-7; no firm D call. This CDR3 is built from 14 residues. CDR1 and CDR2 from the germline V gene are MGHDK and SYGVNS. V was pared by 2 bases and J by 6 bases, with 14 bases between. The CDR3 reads CASSERTRESEQYF. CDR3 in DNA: TGTGCCAGCAGTGAAAGGACCAGAGAGTCCGAGCAGTACTTC.

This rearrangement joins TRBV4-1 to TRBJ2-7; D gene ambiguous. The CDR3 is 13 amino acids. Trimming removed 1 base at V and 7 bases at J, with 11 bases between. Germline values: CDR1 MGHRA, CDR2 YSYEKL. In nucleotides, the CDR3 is TGCGCCAGCAGCCAAGGTATGGGTTTTGAGCAGTACTTC. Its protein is CASSQGMGFEQYF.

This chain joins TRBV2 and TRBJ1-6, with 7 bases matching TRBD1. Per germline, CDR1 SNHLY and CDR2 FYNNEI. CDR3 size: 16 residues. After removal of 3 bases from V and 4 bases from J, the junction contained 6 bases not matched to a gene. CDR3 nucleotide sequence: TGTGCCAGCAGTGAGCTACGGGACAGATATAATTCACCCCTCCACTTT. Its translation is CASSELRDRYNSPLHF.

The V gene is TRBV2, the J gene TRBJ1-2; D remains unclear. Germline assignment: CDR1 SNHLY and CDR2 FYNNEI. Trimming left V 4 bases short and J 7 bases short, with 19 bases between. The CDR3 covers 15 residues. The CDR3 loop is CASSGLRGSEGGYTF. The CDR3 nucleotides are TGTGCCAGCAGTGGCCTTCGGGGTTCGGAGGGTGGCTACACCTTC.

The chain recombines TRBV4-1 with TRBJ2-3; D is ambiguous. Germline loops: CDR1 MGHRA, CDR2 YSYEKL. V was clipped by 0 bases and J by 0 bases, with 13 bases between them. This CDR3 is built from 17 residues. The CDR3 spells CASSQDFSSSSTDTQYF. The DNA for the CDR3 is TGCGCCAGCAGCCAAGATTTCTCCTCATCTAGCACAGATACGCAGTATTTT.

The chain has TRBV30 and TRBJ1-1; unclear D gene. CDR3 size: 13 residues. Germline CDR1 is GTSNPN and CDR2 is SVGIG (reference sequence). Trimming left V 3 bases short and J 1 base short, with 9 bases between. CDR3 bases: TGTGCCTGGAGGGGAAGTGGGAACACTGAAGCTTTCTTT. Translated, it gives CAWRGSGNTEAFF.

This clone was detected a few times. The CDR3 is CAITYRDRQYSNQPQHF. The CDR3 DNA sequence: TGTGCCATCACCTACAGGGACAGACAATATAGCAATCAGCCCCAGCATTTT. The chain employs TRBV10-3 and TRBJ1-5; 7 positions agree with TRBD1. Germline V lookup: CDR1 ENHRY, CDR2 SYGVKD. The ends lost 7 bases at V and 0 bases at J; junction bases unmatched: 12. This CDR3 spans 17 amino acids.

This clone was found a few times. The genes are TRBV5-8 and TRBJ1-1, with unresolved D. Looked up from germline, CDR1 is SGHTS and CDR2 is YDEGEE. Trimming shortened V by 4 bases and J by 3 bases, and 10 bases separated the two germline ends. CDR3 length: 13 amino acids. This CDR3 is CASSPWVHTEAFF. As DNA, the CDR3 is TGTGCCAGCAGCCCCTGGGTCCACACTGAAGCTTTCTTT. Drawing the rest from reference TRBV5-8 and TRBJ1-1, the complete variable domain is EAGVTQSPTHLIKTRGQQATLRCSPISGHTSVYWYQQALGLGLQFLLWYDEGEERNRGNFPPRFSGRQFPNYSSELNVNALELEDSALYLCASSPWVHTEAFFGQGTRLTVV.

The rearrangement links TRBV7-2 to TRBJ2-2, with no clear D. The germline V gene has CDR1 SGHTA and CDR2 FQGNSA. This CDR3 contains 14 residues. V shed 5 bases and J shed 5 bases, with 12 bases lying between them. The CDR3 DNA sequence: TGTGCCAGCAGCCCCGTCGTAGGGACCGGGGAGCTGTTTTTT. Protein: CASSPVVGTGELFF. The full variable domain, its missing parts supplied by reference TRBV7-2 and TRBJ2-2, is GAGVSQSPSNKVTEKGKDVELRCDPISGHTALYWYRQSLGQGLEFLIYFQGNSAPDKSGLPSDRFSAERTGGSVSTLTIQRTQQEDSAVYLCASSPVVGTGELFFGEGSRLTVL.

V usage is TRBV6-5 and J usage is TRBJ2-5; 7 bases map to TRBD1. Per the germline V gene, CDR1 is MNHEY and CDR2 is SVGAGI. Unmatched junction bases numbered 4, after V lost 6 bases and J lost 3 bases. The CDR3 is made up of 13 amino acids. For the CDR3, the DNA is TGTGCCAGCAGCTTACAGGGGAAAGAGACCCAGTACTTC. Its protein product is CASSLQGKETQYF.

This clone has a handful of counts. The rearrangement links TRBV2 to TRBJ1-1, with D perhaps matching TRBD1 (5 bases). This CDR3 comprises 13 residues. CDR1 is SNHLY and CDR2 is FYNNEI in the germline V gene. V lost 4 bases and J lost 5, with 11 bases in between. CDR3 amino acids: CASSGQGGTEAFF. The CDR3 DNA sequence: TGTGCCAGCAGTGGGCAGGGTGGGACTGAAGCTTTCTTT.

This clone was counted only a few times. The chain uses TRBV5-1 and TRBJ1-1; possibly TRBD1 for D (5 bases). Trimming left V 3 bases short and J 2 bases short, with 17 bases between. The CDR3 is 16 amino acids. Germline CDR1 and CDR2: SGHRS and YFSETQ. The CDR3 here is CASSSGLTGTNTEAFF. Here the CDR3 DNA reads TGCGCCAGCAGCTCGGGGCTTACCGGGACCAACACTGAAGCTTTCTTT.

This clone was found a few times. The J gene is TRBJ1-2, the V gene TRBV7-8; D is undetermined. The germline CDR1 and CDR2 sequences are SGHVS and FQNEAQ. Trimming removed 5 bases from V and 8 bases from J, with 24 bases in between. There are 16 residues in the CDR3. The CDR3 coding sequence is TGTGCCAGCAGCGCCCAACCGAAGGCGGCCGGTAGGGGCTACACCTTC. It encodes CASSAQPKAAGRGYTF. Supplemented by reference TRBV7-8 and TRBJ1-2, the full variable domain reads GAGVSQSPRYKVAKRGQDVALRCDPISGHVSLFWYQQALGQGPEFLTYFQNEAQLDKSGLPSDRFFAERPEGSVSTLKIQRTQQEDSAVYLCASSAQPKAAGRGYTFGSGTRLTVV.

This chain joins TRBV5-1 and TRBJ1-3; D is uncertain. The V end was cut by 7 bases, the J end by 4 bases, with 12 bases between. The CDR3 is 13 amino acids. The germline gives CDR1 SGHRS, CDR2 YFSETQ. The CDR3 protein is CASSFGRGNTIYF. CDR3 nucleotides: TGCGCCAGCTCTTTTGGCAGAGGAAACACCATATATTTT.

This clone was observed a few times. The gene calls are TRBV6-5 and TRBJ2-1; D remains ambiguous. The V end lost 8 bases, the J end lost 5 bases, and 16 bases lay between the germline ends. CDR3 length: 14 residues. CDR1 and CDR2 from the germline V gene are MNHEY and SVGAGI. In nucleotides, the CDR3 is TGTGCCAGCGCGCCGAGGACCTTACACAATGAGCAGTTCTTC. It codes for CASAPRTLHNEQFF.

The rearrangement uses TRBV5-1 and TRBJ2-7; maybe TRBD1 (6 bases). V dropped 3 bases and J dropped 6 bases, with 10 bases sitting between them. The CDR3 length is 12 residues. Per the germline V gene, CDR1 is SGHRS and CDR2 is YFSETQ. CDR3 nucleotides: TGCGCCAGCAGCTCGGGACATCTCGAGCAGTACTTC. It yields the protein CASSSGHLEQYF.

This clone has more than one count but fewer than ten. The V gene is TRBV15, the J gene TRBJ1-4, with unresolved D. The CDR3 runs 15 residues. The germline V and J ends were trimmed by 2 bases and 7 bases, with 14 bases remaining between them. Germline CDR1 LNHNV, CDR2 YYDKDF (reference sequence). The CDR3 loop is CATSRSQGSSEKLFF. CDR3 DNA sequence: TGTGCCACCAGCAGAAGCCAAGGGTCGAGTGAAAAACTGTTTTTT.

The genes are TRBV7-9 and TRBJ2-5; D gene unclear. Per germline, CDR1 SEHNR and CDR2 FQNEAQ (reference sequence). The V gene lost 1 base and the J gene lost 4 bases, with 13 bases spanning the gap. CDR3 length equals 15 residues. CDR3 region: CASSLGLGARETQYF. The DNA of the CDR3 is TGTGCCAGCAGCTTAGGGCTAGGAGCCAGAGAGACCCAGTACTTC.

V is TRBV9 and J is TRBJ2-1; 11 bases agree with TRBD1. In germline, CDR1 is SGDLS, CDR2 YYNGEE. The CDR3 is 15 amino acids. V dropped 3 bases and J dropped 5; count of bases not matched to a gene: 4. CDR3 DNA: TGTGCCAGCAGCGGCCGGGACAGGGGGAACAATGAGCAGTTCTTC. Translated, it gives CASSGRDRGNNEQFF.

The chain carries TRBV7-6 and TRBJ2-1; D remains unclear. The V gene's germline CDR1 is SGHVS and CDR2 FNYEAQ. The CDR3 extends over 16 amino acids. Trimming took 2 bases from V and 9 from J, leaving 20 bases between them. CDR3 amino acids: CASSLRLVEVSGEQFF. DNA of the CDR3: TGTGCCAGCAGCTTAAGGCTAGTAGAAGTATCCGGTGAGCAGTTCTTC.

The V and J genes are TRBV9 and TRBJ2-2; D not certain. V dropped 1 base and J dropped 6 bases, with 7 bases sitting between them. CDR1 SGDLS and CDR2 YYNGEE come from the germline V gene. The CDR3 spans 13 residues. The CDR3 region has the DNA TGTGCCAGCAGCGTATCCTGGGCCGGGGAGCTGTTTTTT. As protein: CASSVSWAGELFF.